This T cell receptor beta chain was identified during a study of control samples from healthy donors and cancer patients. Germline-derived CDR1 and CDR2 are SNHLY and FYNNEI. This CDR3 has 14 amino acids. After removal of 11 bases from V and 2 bases from J, the junction contained 9 bases not matched to a gene. The repertoire was sequenced with immunoSEQ multiplex PCR; TCRdb's copy has only in-frame clones and lacks some. The sample lists some 160,000 clones, around nine tenths seen once, with more than 4% in the top ten. This chain connects TRBV2 to TRBJ2-7; 10 bases are a match to TRBD2. Input material: blood. The receptor's source is a man aged 25 to 40 in good health. CDR3 in amino acids: CAAQVAGGPYEQYF. The CDR3 DNA is TGTGCCGCCCAAGTAGCGGGGGGACCCTACGAGCAGTACTTC.